Listed below are T cell receptor beta chains from one sample, sequenced in a study of regulatory T cells in long-lasting Graves disease. Via MiXCR, TCRdb re-called the multiplex PCR reads, giving one row per CDR3 protein. The sample gives 350,000 to 450,000 distinct CDR3 sequences, roughly 12% of which show up once; 15% to 20% is in the top ten. Separately, the same data were catalogued under a study of T cells in Graves' hyperthyroidism and ophthalmopathy.

The input for sequencing was peripheral blood mononuclear cells (PBMCs), taken at new diagnosis, from a patient treated with antithyroid drugs. These receptors came from a woman between 18 and 30 years old with Graves disease. CDR3s include the opening cysteine and the closing phenylalanine or tryptophan. D genes are given only for firm matches. Rows may omit the clone size; those that give it use once, few, many or a size class.

V gene	D gene	clone size	J gene	CDR3 DNA	CDR3 protein
TRBV7-9	-	many	TRBJ2-2	TGTGCCAGCAGCTCCATGGGGGAGCTGTTTTTT	CASSSMGELFF
TRBV5-5	-	many	TRBJ2-7	TGTGCCAGCAGCCCAGCCTTAAACTGGAAGGGACCAACCTTCTACGAGCAGTACTTC	CASSPALNWKGPTFYEQYF
TRBV20-1	TRBD2	few	TRBJ2-3	TGCAGTGCGATTCCGGCGGGACTAGCGGGAAACTACCCTCTCGCGCAGTATTTT	CSAIPAGLAGNYPLAQYF
TRBV12-3/TRBV12-4	-	few	TRBJ2-5	TGTGCCAGCAGTTTAGCCCGGGTAGGCCAAGAGACCCAGTACTTC	CASSLARVGQETQYF
TRBV6-1	-	many	TRBJ2-2	TGTGCCAGCAGTGAAGAAGGGGAGCTGTTTTTT	CASSEEGELFF
TRBV19	-	-	TRBJ2-7	TGTGCCAGTAGTATTGTTGGGGGAGTGGGCGAGCAGTACTTC	CASSIVGGVGEQYF
TRBV7-3	-	many	TRBJ2-1	TGTGCCAGCAGCTTACATCGGGATATCAATGAGCAGTTCTTC	CASSLHRDINEQFF
TRBV4-1	-	many	TRBJ1-2	TGCGCCAGCAGCCAAGCCTCAGACGGCTACACCTTC	CASSQASDGYTF
TRBV7-9	-	many	TRBJ2-2	TGTGCCAGCAGCTTAGTGCGGCTTTCAGAGGCCGGGGAGCTGTTTTTT	CASSLVRLSEAGELFF
TRBV24-1	TRBD1	many	TRBJ2-1	TGTGCCACATCGACAGGGGGCTCCTACAATGAGCAGTTCTTC	CATSTGGSYNEQFF
TRBV2	-	many	TRBJ1-1	TGTGCCAGCAGTTTGGGTAGAGGTGTATTT	CASSLGRGVF
TRBV27	TRBD2	many	TRBJ2-1	TGTGCCAGCAGTTACGGACTAACTAGCGCCTACAATGAGCAGTTCTTC	CASSYGLTSAYNEQFF
TRBV6-5	-	many	TRBJ1-6	TGTGCCAGCAGTTACTCAGCGGCAGGCTCCTATAATTCACCCCTCCACTTT	CASSYSAAGSYNSPLHF
TRBV2	TRBD1	many	TRBJ1-2	TGTGCCAGCACTCGGACAGGGGGAGCTAACTATGGCTACACCTTC	CASTRTGGANYGYTF
TRBV20-1	TRBD2	many	TRBJ2-1	TGCAGTGCCTCAGGACTAGCGGCCTACAATGAGCAGTTCTTC	CSASGLAAYNEQFF
TRBV5-1	-	few	TRBJ2-5	TGCGCCAGCAGTTTCCAGACGGACCTTGGGGAGACCCAGTACTTC	CASSFQTDLGETQYF
TRBV4-3	-	-	TRBJ2-1	TGCGCCAGCAGCCAAGAACTATATGGTCCGGGCAATGAGCAGTTCTTC	CASSQELYGPGNEQFF